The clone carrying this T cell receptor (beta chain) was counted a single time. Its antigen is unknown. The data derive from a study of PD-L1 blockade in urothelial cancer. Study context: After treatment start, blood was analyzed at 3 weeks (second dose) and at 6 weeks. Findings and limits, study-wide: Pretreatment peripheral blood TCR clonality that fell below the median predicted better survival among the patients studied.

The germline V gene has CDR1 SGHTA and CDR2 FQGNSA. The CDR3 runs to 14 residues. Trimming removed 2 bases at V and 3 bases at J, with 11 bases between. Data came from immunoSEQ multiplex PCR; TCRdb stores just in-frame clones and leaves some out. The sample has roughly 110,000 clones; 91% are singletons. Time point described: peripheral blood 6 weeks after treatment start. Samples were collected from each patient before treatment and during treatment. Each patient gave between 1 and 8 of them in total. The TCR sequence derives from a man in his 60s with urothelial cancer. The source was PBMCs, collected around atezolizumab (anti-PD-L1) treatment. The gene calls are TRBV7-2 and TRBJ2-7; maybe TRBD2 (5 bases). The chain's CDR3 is CASSLFGGGYEQYF. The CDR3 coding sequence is TGTGCCAGCAGCTTATTTGGAGGTGGCTACGAGCAGTACTTC.